What follows describes a single T cell receptor (beta chain). Its binding antigen is unknown. No much larger clonotype is one base removed from it; base qualities were not supplied. The sample originates from a study of control samples from healthy donors and cancer patients (dated by TCRdb to 2019 to 2021). The CDR3, cysteine through phenylalanine, is 13 amino acids long. Only CDR3 DNA remains: 39 bases, in frame from the first base. Trimming takes 1 base from V and 3 bases from J, and the germline ends sit 7 bases apart. The germline V gene yields MGHRA for CDR1 and YSYEKL for CDR2. The library was produced with the immunoSEQ multiplex PCR assay. TCRdb limited this immuneACCESS table to in-frame rearrangements with V and J called. A share of clones is missing; checked studies link under half to unresolved V genes, and the rest is unexplained. For this sample there are some 150,000 clones; roughly 94% appear just once. Under 15% of the sample is in the top ten clones.

The sequencing sample was made of blood. The sequence was collected from a man aged 35 to 55 in good health. The sequence is built from TRBV4-1 and TRBJ2-7; the D gene identity is not certain. The nucleotides are TGCGCCAGCAGCCAAGTCGACTTCTACGAGCAGTACTTC. This is translated as CASSQVDFYEQYF.